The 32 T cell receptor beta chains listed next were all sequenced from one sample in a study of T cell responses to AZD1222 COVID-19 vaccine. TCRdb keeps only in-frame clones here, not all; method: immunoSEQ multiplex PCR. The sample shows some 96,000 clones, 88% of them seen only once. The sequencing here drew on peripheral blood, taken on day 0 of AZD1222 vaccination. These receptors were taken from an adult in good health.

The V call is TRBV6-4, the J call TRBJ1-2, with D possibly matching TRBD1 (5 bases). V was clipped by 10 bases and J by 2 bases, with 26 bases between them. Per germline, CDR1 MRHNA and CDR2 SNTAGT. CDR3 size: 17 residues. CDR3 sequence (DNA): TGTGCCACCTGGGATACCCGACGCAGGGAATGGAACTATGGCTACACCTTC. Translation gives CATWDTRRREWNYGYTF.

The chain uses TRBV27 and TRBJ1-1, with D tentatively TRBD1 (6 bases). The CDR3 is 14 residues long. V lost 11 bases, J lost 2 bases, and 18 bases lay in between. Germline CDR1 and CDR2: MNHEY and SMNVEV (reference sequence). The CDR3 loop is CAAGQRDVNTEAFF. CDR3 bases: TGTGCCGCTGGACAGCGAGATGTAAACACTGAAGCTTTCTTT.

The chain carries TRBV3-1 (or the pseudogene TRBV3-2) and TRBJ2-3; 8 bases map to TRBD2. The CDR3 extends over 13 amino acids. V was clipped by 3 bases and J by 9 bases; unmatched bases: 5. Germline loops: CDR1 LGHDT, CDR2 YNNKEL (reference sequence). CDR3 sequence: CASSHTSGLTQYF. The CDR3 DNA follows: TGTGCCAGCAGCCATACTAGCGGACTAACGCAGTATTTT.

CDR3 DNA: TGTGCCAGCAGCCCGTTTGGCGGGTTATCCTACAATGAGCAGTTCTTC. This gives the protein CASSPFGGLSYNEQFF. V is TRBV3-1 (or the pseudogene TRBV3-2) and J is TRBJ2-1, with a weak D call TRBD2 (5 bases). This CDR3 comprises 16 residues. CDR1 is LGHDT, CDR2 YNNKEL, per germline (reference sequence). Trimming took 4 bases from V and 1 from J, leaving 14 bases between them.

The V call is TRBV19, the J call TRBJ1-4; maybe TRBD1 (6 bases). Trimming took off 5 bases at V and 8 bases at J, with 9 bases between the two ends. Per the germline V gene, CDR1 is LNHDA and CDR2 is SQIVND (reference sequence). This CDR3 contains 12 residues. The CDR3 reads CASSSQGEKLFF. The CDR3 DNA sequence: TGTGCCAGTAGTTCACAGGGAGAAAAACTGTTTTTT.

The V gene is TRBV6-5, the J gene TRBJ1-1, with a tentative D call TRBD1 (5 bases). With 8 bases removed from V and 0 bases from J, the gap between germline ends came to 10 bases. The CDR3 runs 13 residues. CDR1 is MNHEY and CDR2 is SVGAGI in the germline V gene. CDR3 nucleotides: TGTGCCAGCCGACGGGGGATGAACACTGAAGCTTTCTTT. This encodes CASRRGMNTEAFF.

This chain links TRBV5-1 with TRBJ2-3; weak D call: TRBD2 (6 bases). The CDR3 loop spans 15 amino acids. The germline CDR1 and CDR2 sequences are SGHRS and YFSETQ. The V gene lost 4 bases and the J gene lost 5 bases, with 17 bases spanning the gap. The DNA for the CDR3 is TGCGCCAGCAGCCTCCGACTAGGCGGTGGAGATACGCAGTATTTT. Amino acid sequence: CASSLRLGGGDTQYF.

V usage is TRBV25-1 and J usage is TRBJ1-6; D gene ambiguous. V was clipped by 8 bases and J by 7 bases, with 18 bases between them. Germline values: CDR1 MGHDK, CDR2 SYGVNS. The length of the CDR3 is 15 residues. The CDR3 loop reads CASRSKVMGNSPLHF. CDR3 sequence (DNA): TGTGCCAGCCGATCGAAGGTGATGGGCAATTCACCCCTCCACTTT.

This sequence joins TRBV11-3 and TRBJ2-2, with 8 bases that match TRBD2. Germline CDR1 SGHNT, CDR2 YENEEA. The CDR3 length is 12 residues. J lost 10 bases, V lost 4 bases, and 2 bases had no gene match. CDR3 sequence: CASSSGLAELFF. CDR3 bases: TGTGCCAGCAGCTCTGGACTAGCGGAGCTGTTTTTT.

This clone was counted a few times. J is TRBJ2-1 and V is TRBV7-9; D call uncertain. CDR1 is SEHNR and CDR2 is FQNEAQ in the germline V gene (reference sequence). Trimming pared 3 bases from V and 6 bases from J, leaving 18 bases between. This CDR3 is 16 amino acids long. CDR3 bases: TGTGCCAGCAGCTTCCTGGACCTTATTCGAGGCAATGAGCAGTTCTTC. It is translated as CASSFLDLIRGNEQFF.

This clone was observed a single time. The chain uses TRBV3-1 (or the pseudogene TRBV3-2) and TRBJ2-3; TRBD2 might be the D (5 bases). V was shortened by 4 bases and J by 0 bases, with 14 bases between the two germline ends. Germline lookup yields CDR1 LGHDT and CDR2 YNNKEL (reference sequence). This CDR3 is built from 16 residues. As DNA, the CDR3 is TGTGCCAGCAGCCCTTACCTCCCGGGAAGCACAGATACGCAGTATTTT. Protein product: CASSPYLPGSTDTQYF.

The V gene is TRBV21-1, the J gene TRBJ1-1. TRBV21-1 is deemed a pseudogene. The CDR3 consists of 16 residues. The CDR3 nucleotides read TGTGCCAGCAGCCCCGGGGCAGGGCCCGGGAGGACTGAAGCTTTCTTT. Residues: CASSPGAGPGRTEAFF.

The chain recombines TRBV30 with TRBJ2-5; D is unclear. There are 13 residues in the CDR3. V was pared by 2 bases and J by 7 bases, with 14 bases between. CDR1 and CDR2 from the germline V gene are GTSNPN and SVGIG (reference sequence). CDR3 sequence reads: CAWSLVVSRTQYF. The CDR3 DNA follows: TGTGCCTGGAGTCTGGTAGTTAGCAGGACCCAGTACTTC.

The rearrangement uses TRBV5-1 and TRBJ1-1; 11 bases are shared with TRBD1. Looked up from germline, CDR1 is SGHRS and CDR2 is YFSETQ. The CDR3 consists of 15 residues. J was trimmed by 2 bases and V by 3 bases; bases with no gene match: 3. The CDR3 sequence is CASSWGTGGNTEAFF. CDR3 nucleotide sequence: TGCGCCAGCAGCTGGGGGACAGGGGGTAACACTGAAGCTTTCTTT. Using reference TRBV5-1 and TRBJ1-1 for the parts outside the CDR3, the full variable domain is KAGVTQTPRYLIKTRGQQVTLSCSPISGHRSVSWYQQTPGQGLQFLFEYFSETQRNKGNFPGRFSGRQFSNSRSEMNVSTLELGDSALYLCASSWGTGGNTEAFFGQGTRLTVV.

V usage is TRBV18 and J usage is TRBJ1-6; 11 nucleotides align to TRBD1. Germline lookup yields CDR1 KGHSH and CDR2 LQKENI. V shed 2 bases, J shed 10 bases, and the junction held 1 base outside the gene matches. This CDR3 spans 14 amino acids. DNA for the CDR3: TGTGCCAGCTCACCAAGGGACAGGGGGTCACCCCTCCACTTT. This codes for CASSPRDRGSPLHF.

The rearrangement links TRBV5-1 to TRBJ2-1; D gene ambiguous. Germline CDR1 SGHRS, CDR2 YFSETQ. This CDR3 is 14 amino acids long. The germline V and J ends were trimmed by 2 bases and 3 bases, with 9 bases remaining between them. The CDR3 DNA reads TGCGCCAGCAGCTTCCAGGAGAGCTACAATGAGCAGTTCTTC. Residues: CASSFQESYNEQFF.

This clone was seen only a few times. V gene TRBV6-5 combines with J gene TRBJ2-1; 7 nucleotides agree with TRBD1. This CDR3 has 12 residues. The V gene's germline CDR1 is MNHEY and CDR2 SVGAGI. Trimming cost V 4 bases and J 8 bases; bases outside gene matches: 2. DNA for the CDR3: TGTGCCAGCAGTTTAGGGGGCGATGAGCAGTTCTTC. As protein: CASSLGGDEQFF.

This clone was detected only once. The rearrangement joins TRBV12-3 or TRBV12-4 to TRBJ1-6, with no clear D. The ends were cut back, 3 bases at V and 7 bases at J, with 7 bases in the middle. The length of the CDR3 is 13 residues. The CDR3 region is CASSFARNSPLHF. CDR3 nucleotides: TGTGCCAGCAGTTTTGCGAGAAATTCACCCCTCCACTTT.

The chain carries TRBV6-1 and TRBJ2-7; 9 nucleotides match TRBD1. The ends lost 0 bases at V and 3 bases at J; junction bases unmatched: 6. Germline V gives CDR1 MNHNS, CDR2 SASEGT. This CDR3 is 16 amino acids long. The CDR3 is CASSEAEGQGHYEQYF. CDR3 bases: TGTGCCAGCAGTGAAGCGGAGGGACAGGGCCACTACGAGCAGTACTTC.

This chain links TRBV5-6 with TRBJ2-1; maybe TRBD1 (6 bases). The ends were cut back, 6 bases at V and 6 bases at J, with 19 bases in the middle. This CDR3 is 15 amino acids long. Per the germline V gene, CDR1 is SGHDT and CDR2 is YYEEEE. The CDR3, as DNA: TGTGCCAGCAAAACGGGAACAGGGCCACTCAATGAGCAGTTCTTC. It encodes CASKTGTGPLNEQFF.

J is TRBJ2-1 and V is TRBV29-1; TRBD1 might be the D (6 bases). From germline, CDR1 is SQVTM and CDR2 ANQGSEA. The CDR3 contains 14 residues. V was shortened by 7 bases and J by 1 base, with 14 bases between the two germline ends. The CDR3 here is CSAGRTESYNEQFF. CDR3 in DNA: TGCAGCGCCGGACGGACAGAATCCTACAATGAGCAGTTCTTC.

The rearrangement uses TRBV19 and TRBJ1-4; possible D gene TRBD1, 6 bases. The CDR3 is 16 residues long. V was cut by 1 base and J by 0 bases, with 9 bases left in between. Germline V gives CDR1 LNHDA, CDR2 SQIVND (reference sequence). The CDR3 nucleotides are TGTGCCAGTAGTATAGGTGGACAGTCAACTAATGAAAAACTGTTTTTT. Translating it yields CASSIGGQSTNEKLFF.

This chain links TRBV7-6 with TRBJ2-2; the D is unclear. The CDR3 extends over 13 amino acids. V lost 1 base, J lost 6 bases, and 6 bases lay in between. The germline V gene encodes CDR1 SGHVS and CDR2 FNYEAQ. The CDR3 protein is CASSLVSAGELFF. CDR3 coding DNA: TGTGCCAGCAGCTTAGTCTCCGCCGGGGAGCTGTTTTTT.

This CDR3 is CASSLDRAYNEQFF. CDR3 nucleotides: TGTGCCAGCAGCTTAGACAGGGCATACAATGAGCAGTTCTTC. The chain joins TRBV7-3 to TRBJ2-1; TRBD1 agrees at 7 bases. Germline loops: CDR1 SGHTA, CDR2 FQGTGA. Trimming took 2 bases from V and 4 from J; bases not matched to a gene: 2. The CDR3 covers 14 residues.

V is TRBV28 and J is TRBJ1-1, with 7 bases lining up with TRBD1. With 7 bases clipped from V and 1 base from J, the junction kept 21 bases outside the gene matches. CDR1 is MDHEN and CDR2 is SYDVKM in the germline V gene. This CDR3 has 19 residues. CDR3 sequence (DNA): TGTGCCAGCAACACCCCGCGGGCAGGGGGGAAAACATGGAACACTGAAGCTTTCTTT. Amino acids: CASNTPRAGGKTWNTEAFF.

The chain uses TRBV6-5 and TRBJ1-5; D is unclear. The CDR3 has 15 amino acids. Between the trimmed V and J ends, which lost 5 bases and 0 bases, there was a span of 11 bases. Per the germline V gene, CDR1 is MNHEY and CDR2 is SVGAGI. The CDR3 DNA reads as TGTGCCAGCAGTCCCAACGGAGATAGCAATCAGCCCCAGCATTTT. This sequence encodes CASSPNGDSNQPQHF.

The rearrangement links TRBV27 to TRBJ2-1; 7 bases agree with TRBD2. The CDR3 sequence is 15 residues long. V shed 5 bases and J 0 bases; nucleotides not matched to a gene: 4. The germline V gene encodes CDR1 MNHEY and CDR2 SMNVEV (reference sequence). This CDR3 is CASSASGSSYNEQFF. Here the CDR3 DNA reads TGTGCCAGCAGTGCTAGCGGCAGCTCCTACAATGAGCAGTTCTTC.

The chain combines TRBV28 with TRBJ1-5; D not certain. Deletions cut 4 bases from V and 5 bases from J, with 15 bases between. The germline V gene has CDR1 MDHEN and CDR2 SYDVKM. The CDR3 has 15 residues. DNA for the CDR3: TGTGCCAGCAGTTCGGTGAGACCGATTCATCAGCCCCAGCATTTT. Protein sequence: CASSSVRPIHQPQHF.

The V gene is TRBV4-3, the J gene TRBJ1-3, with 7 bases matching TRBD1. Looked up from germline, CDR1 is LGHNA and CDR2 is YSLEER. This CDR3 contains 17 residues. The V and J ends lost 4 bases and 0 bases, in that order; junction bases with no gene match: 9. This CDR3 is CASSRTIGTDSGNTIYF. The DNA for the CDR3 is TGCGCCAGCAGCCGAACGATTGGGACAGACTCTGGAAACACCATATATTTT.

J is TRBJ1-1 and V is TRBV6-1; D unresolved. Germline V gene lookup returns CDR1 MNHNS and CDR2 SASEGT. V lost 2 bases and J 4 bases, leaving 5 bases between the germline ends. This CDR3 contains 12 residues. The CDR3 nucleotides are TGTGCCAGCAGTGAATATGGCACTGAAGCTTTCTTT. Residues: CASSEYGTEAFF.

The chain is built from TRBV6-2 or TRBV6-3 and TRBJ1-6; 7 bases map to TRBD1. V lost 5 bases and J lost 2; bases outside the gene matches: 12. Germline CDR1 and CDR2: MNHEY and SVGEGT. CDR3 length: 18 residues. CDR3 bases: TGTGCCAGCAGTCTCCACCAACGACAGGGAACCTATAATTCACCCCTCCACTTT. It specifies CASSLHQRQGTYNSPLHF.

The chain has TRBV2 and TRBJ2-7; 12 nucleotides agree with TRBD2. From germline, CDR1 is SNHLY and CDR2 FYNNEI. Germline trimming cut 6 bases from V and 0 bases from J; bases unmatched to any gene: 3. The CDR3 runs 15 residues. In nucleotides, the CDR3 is TGTGCCAGCAGACCGACTAGCGGGAGCTCCTACGAGCAGTACTTC. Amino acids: CASRPTSGSSYEQYF.